This T cell receptor (beta chain) derives from a study of T cells in Graves' hyperthyroidism and ophthalmopathy. Study conclusions and caveats: Blood samples included most of the expanded thyroid clonotypes exceeding 0.001. Prediction of ophthalmopathy progression came a median roughly 6.4 months pre-onset.

Amplified regions were TCR beta CDR3 sequences from RNA transcripts. In the first-round RT-PCR of the TCR CDR3, the HTBI primer set was used. One entry per CDR3 protein, called by TCRdb with MiXCR from the multiplex PCR reads. The sample includes about 560,000 distinct CDR3 sequences, 16% seen only once; the top ten take approximately 20%. Remarks on this clonotype: Its antigen is unidentified.

No progression to ophthalmopathy during 18 months of follow-up defined stable disease. The specimen was blood. This TCR was sampled from a woman between 18 and 29 years old with Graves' hyperthyroidism.

CDR3 region: CASSLRVGHTF. In DNA, the CDR3 is TGTGCCAGCAGTCTCAGGGTCGGTCACACCTTC. The chain uses TRBV2 and TRBJ1-2; the D gene is possibly TRBD1 (5 bases). CDR3 length: 11 residues. Deletions cut 5 bases from V and 12 bases from J, with 13 bases between. Germline V CDR1 and CDR2: SNHLY, FYNNEI.